The 4 T cell receptor beta chains below were found in one sample sequenced in a study of T cell responses to AZD1222 COVID-19 vaccine. The method was immunoSEQ multiplex PCR; TCRdb's version includes in-frame clones alone and lacks a portion of them. The table records approximately 200,000 clones, around 92% of them present only once. The sample in question was peripheral blood, obtained on day 0 of AZD1222 vaccination. The receptors were sampled from an adult in good health.

The genes are TRBV20-1 and TRBJ1-1; no firm D call. Trimming stripped 3 bases from V and 1 base from J, with 9 bases between. The CDR3 has 13 amino acids. Looked up from germline, CDR1 is DFQATT and CDR2 is SNEGSKA (reference sequence). The CDR3 sequence is CSASWEWNTEAFF. The DNA for the CDR3 is TGCAGTGCTAGTTGGGAGTGGAACACTGAAGCTTTCTTT.

V usage is TRBV9 and J usage is TRBJ2-3; D is tentatively TRBD1 or TRBD2 (6 bases each). CDR1 and CDR2 from the germline V gene are SGDLS and YYNGEE. V was shortened by 3 bases and J by 0 bases, with 11 bases between the two germline ends. The CDR3 loop spans 15 amino acids. In DNA, the CDR3 is TGTGCCAGCAGCGGGGGGGCAGCTAGCACAGATACGCAGTATTTT. It specifies CASSGGAASTDTQYF.

The chain couples TRBV7-2 to TRBJ2-1; D is unresolved. The V and J ends lost 2 bases and 6 bases respectively, with 2 bases between them. Germline V gene data show CDR1 as SGHTA and CDR2 as FQGNSA. CDR3 size: 11 residues. In DNA, the CDR3 is TGTGCCAGCAGCTTACTCAATGAGCAGTTCTTC. Translated: CASSLLNEQFF. Using reference TRBV7-2 and TRBJ2-1 for the parts outside the CDR3, the full variable domain is GAGVSQSPSNKVTEKGKDVELRCDPISGHTALYWYRQSLGQGLEFLIYFQGNSAPDKSGLPSDRFSAERTGGSVSTLTIQRTQQEDSAVYLCASSLLNEQFFGPGTRLTVL.

This chain uses TRBV4-2 with TRBJ2-2; the D gene is possibly TRBD2 (5 bases). V lost 2 bases to trimming and J lost 0 bases, with 10 bases between them. Germline V CDR1 and CDR2: LGHNA, YNFKEQ. This CDR3 contains 16 residues. This chain's CDR3 is CASSQRSGTNTGELFF. The CDR3, as DNA: TGTGCCAGCAGCCAAAGGTCGGGAACGAACACCGGGGAGCTGTTTTTT.